This is a list of T cell receptor beta chains from one sample in a study of T-cell memory formation after mild COVID-19. Via MiXCR, TCRdb re-called the 5' RACE reads, giving one row per CDR3 protein. The top ten clones hold 20% to 25% of a sample with 350,000 to 550,000 distinct CDR3 sequences, under 20% of them seen once. Sequencing used PBMCs or a T cell subset sorted from them (not recorded which). These TCRs come from a young man who had mild COVID-19 (a few samples of this study predate the infection). Cell type and time point are not known. Both conserved end residues are part of each CDR3. D genes are given only for firm matches. The size of a clone is reported for some rows only, either as once, few or many, or as a class for expanded clones.

d_call clone_size j_call v_call cdr3_aa cdr3_nt
TRBD1 - TRBJ1-5 TRBV4-2 CASSQDVQGAQPQHF TGTGCCAGCAGCCAAGATGTCCAGGGGGCTCAGCCCCAGCATTTT
- - TRBJ2-5 TRBV7-3 CASSPRAGYQETQYF TGTGCCAGCAGTCCCCGGGCGGGGTACCAAGAGACCCAGTACTTC
- few TRBJ1-1 TRBV20-1 CSAQGGRAVTEAFF TGCAGTGCCCAGGGCGGCAGGGCAGTCACTGAAGCTTTCTTT
- - TRBJ1-2 TRBV28 CASSGRGVNYGYTF TGTGCCAGCAGCGGGCGGGGGGTTAACTATGGCTACACCTTC
- - TRBJ2-1 TRBV20-1 CSARDLIPGSYNEQFF TGCAGTGCTAGAGATCTTATTCCGGGCTCCTACAATGAGCAGTTCTTC
- - TRBJ2-1 TRBV7-8 CASSFSRDREQFF TGTGCCAGCAGCTTTTCCCGGGACCGAGAGCAGTTCTTC
- - TRBJ2-3 TRBV7-7 CASSLAFGTPRHTQYF TGTGCTAGCAGCTTAGCCTTTGGGACGCCTAGGCATACGCAGTATTTT
TRBD1 - TRBJ2-3 TRBV7-9 CATPSRGHNTDTQYF TGTGCCACCCCTTCCAGGGGGCATAACACAGATACGCAGTATTTT
- - TRBJ1-5 TRBV5-6 CASSLTGSPQPQHF TGTGCCAGCAGCTTAACAGGGTCACCTCAGCCCCAGCATTTT
- - TRBJ1-2 TRBV11-2 CASSLDRVGYTF TGTGCCAGCAGCTTAGACCGCGTAGGCTACACCTTC
- few TRBJ2-5 TRBV12-3/TRBV12-4 CASSFGLARRTQYF TGTGCCAGCAGTTTTGGGCTAGCCCGAAGGACCCAGTACTTC
- - TRBJ1-5 TRBV20-1 CSAIRGDQPQHF TGCAGTGCTATCCGGGGAGATCAGCCCCAGCATTTT
TRBD1 - TRBJ1-1 TRBV5-1 CASSYGDRGPNTEAFF TGCGCCAGCAGCTATGGAGACAGGGGGCCTAACACTGAAGCTTTCTTT
TRBD1 many TRBJ2-1 TRBV6-5 CASSYRTGANEQFF TGTGCCAGCAGTTACCGGACAGGGGCGAATGAGCAGTTCTTC
- - TRBJ2-6 TRBV12-3/TRBV12-4 CASSSGRLSVANVLTF TGTGCCAGCAGTTCGGGACGGCTCTCTGTGGCCAACGTCCTGACTTTC
- few TRBJ1-6 TRBV19 CASSIRRNPYSPLHF TGTGCCAGTAGTATCCGACGGAACCCGTATTCACCCCTCCACTTT
- - TRBJ2-2 TRBV12-3/TRBV12-4 CASRPRVGETGELFF TGTGCCAGCAGACCCAGGGTAGGGGAAACCGGGGAGCTGTTTTTT
- few TRBJ2-5 TRBV7-6 CASTDQETQYF TGTGCCAGCACCGACCAAGAGACCCAGTACTTC
- few TRBJ1-1 TRBV7-9 CASSSTGTEAFF TGTGCCAGCAGCTCGACAGGCACTGAAGCTTTCTTT
- few TRBJ1-1 TRBV5-5 CASSRNAMNTEAFF TGTGCCAGCAGCCGAAATGCCATGAACACTGAAGCTTTCTTT
- - TRBJ1-1 TRBV5-1 CASSVTRGKVVAEAFF TGCGCCAGCAGCGTGACAAGGGGAAAGGTAGTAGCTGAAGCTTTCTTT
TRBD2 - TRBJ2-5 TRBV5-1 CASSPERGGQETQYF TGCGCCAGCAGCCCAGAGCGGGGGGGTCAAGAGACCCAGTACTTC
- few TRBJ1-3 TRBV11-2 CASRVEGRPGNTIYF TGTGCCAGCAGAGTGGAGGGGAGACCTGGAAACACCATATATTTT